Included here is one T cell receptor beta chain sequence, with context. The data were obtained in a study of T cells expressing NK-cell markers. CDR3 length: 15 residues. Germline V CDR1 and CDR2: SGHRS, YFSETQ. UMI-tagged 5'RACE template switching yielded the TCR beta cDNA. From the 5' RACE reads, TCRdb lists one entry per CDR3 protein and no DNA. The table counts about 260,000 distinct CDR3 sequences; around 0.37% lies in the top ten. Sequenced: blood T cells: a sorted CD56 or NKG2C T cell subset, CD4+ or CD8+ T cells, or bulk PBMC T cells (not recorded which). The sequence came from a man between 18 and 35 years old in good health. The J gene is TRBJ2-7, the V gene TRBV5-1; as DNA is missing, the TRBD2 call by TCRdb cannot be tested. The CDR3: CASSRGLTGLHEQYF.